The text below deals with one TCR beta chain. Source study methods: Reference gene primer amplification gave nucleated cell count estimates. Here immunoSEQ multiplex PCR was the method, and the copy in TCRdb shows in-frame clones only, minus some. Clone size and the V and J calls come from that table; the DNA yielded D and trimming. Of 250,000 to 300,000 clones in the sample, roughly nine tenths were seen once. The record originates from a study of blood T cell repertoires in COVID-19. Whole-study context: PBMCs, B-cell-depleted T cells, or T cells provided the cDNA or gDNA that made up the material.

The CDR3 consists of 14 residues. The germline gives CDR1 WSHSY, CDR2 SAAADI. V was clipped by 5 bases and J by 2 bases; unmatched bases: 3. The specimen was peripheral blood. V is TRBV10-2 and J is TRBJ1-5; TRBD1 matches 7 bases. The sequence came from a young woman with COVID-19, enrolled during active disease. CDR3 residues: CASSLDRGNQPQHF. The DNA of the CDR3 is TGCGCCAGCAGTCTAGACAGGGGCAATCAGCCCCAGCATTTT.